A selection of T cell receptor beta chains follows, all from one sample in a study of metastatic and nonmetastatic thyroid tumors. Using MiXCR, TCRdb re-called clones from the PCR reads. The sample consists of about 30,000 clones, just under 25% of them appearing once. Source material: blood. These TCRs come from a female donor with papillary thyroid cancer or a benign thyroid nodule (not recorded which). Some clones in this sample may be carry-over from other donors' samples. CDR3s include the opening cysteine and the closing phenylalanine or tryptophan. Size tells how often a clone was seen (once, few, many) or the class of an expanded clone, and some rows leave it out.

NA	TRBV7-9	TRBJ1-6	CASSLFPNSPFHF
many	TRBV5-4	TRBJ2-3	CASSFLRTSTDTQYF
many	TRBV6-5	TRBJ2-5	CASSYSGGQETQYF
many	TRBV11-2	TRBJ2-2	CASSPGGGTNTGELFF
many	TRBV3-1	TRBJ1-2	CASSQAGNYGYTF
many	TRBV28	TRBJ2-2	CASTPPGLAGDGELFF
medium-sized	TRBV6-1	TRBJ2-1	CASSADRGGSGEQFF
many	TRBV5-1	TRBJ1-3	CASSRGQGNTIYF
few	TRBV28	TRBJ2-7	CAGSPPGLAAYEQYF
NA	TRBV4-1	TRBJ1-6	CASSQASQIEDSPLHF
NA	TRBV7-9	TRBJ1-1	CASSFQTVYTEAFF
medium-sized	TRBV5-6	TRBJ2-7	CASTTGSGGPYEQYF
NA	TRBV15	TRBJ2-1	CVTNPGTSGTAYSEQFF
NA	TRBV5-1	TRBJ2-3	CASRSACGSTDTEYF
many	TRBV18	TRBJ2-1	CASSPTNSGGYNEQFF
once	TRBV7-2	TRBJ2-7	CASSSRTGGSYEQYF